This entry describes one T cell receptor beta chain. Its antigen is not identified. The sample belongs to a study of monozygotic twins with inflammatory bowel disease. General study results and limits: IBD patients carried less diverse TCRbeta repertoires (inverse Simpson) than healthy co-twins. No detectable difference in repertoire similarity separated concordant from discordant twins, possibly as a result of limited power.

UMIs incorporating a 6-nucleotide sample barcode were appended by means of template switching. TCRdb derives one entry per CDR3 protein from the 5' RACE reads, leaving out DNA. The table for this sample gives 400,000 to 500,000 distinct CDR3 sequences. This CDR3 contains 12 residues. Germline lookup yields CDR1 SGHRS and CDR2 YFSETQ. The chain links TRBV5-1 to TRBJ2-2. The specimen was blood. The clonotype comes from a human donor with ulcerative colitis or Crohn's disease, or a healthy co-twin of an affected twin (not recorded which). The CDR3 spells CARQGRTGELFF.